A single sample gave rise to the 7 T cell receptor beta chains below, sequenced in a study of T cells after posttransplantation cyclophosphamide. Data came from immunoSEQ multiplex PCR; TCRdb stores just in-frame clones and leaves some out. This table has some 52,000 clones, 70% to 90% appearing once. What was sequenced was PBMCs. The receptor source for this set is a man younger than 40 with a blood cancer, CMV-positive, and with a related stem cell donor.

V gene TRBV5-6 combines with J gene TRBJ1-1; 11 bases agree with TRBD1. Losses at the gene ends were 2 bases for V and 4 bases for J; bases not matched to a gene: 4. This CDR3 has 15 residues. Germline V gene sequence: CDR1 SGHDT, CDR2 YYEEEE. CDR3 bases: TGTGCCAGCAGCTTTGGTGGGACAGGGGGCACTGAAGCTTTCTTT. This gives the protein CASSFGGTGGTEAFF.

This clone was picked up one time. This chain connects TRBV23-1 to TRBJ2-7, with 9 bases identical to TRBD1. TRBV23-1 is identified as an open reading frame with a role that is uncertain. With V trimmed by 4 bases and J by 1 base, 5 bases remained unmatched. This CDR3 has 15 residues. CDR3 sequence reads: CASSRRGTGSYEQYF. The CDR3 region has the DNA TGCGCCAGCAGTCGCCGTGGGACAGGGTCCTACGAGCAGTACTTC.

The rearrangement joins TRBV7-3 to TRBJ2-5; D call uncertain. CDR1 is SGHTA and CDR2 is FQGTGA in the germline V gene. There are 12 residues in the CDR3. V gave up 4 bases and J gave up 5 bases, with 8 bases separating them. The CDR3 region has the DNA TGTGCCAGCAGCTCCGACGGGGAGACCCAGTACTTC. It specifies CASSSDGETQYF.

The rearrangement joins TRBV2 to TRBJ2-1; D unresolved. The CDR3 is 13 residues long. Per germline, CDR1 SNHLY and CDR2 FYNNEI. Deletions cut 6 bases from V and 6 bases from J, with 12 bases between. The CDR3 is CASRQSMVNEQFF. Here the CDR3 DNA reads TGTGCCAGCAGACAGAGCATGGTCAATGAGCAGTTCTTC.

The rearrangement uses TRBV30 and TRBJ1-4; tentatively, D is TRBD1 (5 bases). CDR3 length equals 17 residues. The V and J ends lost 6 bases and 2 bases respectively, with 22 bases between them. CDR1 GTSNPN and CDR2 SVGIG come from the germline V gene (reference sequence). The CDR3 DNA follows: TGTGCCTGCTCACCCAGCAGGGTGGTGGGGACTAATGAAAAACTGTTTTTT. The encoded protein is CACSPSRVVGTNEKLFF. The full variable domain, its missing parts supplied by reference TRBV30 and TRBJ1-4, is SQTIHQWPATLVQPVGSPLSLECTVEGTSNPNLYWYRQAAGRGLQLLFYSVGIGQISSEVPQNLSASRPQDRQFILSSKKLLLSDSGFYLCACSPSRVVGTNEKLFFGSGTQLSVL.

The chain has TRBV13 and TRBJ1-2; D not certain. There are 15 residues in the CDR3. V was clipped by 5 bases and J by 3 bases, with 16 bases between them. Germline assignment: CDR1 PRHDT and CDR2 FYEKMQ (reference sequence). For the CDR3, the DNA is TGTGCCAGCAGCCCTAGACGGGCGGGAGACTATGGCTACACCTTC. Protein: CASSPRRAGDYGYTF.

The chain uses TRBV28 and TRBJ1-5; D is possibly TRBD1 (5 bases). CDR3 length equals 16 residues. Per the germline V gene, CDR1 is MDHEN and CDR2 is SYDVKM. Deletions cut 1 base from V and 7 bases from J, with 17 bases between. The CDR3 region has the DNA TGTGCCAGCAGTTTATTCGAGCGGGGGAGAAGGCAGCCCCAGCATTTT. It yields the protein CASSLFERGRRQPQHF.